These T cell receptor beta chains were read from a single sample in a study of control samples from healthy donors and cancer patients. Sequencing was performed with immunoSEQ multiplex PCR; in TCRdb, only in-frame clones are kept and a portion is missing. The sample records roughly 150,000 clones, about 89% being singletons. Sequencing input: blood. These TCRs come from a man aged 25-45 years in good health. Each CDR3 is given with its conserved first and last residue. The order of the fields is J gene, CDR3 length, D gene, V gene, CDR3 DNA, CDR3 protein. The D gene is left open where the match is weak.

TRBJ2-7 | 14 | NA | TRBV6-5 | TGTGCCAGCGGGGTAGGGGTTCGTACCGGCGAGCAGTACTTC | CASGVGVRTGEQYF
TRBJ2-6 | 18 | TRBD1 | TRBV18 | TGTGCCAGCTCACCACGGACAGGGTCCCCTCCTGGGGCCAACGTCCTGACTTTC | CASSPRTGSPPGANVLTF
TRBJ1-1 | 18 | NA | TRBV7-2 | TGTGCCAGCAGCTTCTTTTGGGGGCCCGGTAGTGGTGACACTGAAGCTTTCTTT | CASSFFWGPGSGDTEAFF
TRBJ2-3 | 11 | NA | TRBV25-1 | TGTGCCAGCTCCTTCGAGGATACGCAGTATTTT | CASSFEDTQYF
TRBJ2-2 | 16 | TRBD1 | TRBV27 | TGTGCCAGCAGTTTTCAGGGACAGCTTCTAACCGGGGAGCTGTTTTTT | CASSFQGQLLTGELFF
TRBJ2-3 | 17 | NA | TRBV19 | TGTGCCAGTAGGCCCATCGTTGGTGGGGGGTATGTGGATACGCAGTATTTT | CASRPIVGGGYVDTQYF
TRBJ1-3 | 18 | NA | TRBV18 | TGTGCCAGCTCACCAACGCCTCCGGCACCGTCCTCTGGAAACACCATATATTTT | CASSPTPPAPSSGNTIYF
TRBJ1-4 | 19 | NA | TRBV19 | TGTGCCAGTAGTATTACGGGACTCTCCCCCCTGGGGGCCAATGAAAAACTGTTTTTT | CASSITGLSPLGANEKLFF
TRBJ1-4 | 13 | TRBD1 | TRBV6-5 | TGTGCCAGCAGCACAGGGGGCAGTGAAAAACTGTTTTTT | CASSTGGSEKLFF
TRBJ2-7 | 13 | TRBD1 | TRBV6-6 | TGTGCCAGCAGTTACGACAGGGTTTACGAGCAGTACTTC | CASSYDRVYEQYF
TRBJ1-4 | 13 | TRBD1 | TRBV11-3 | TGTGCCAGCACTCCAGGGGGCAATGAAAAACTGTTTTTT | CASTPGGNEKLFF
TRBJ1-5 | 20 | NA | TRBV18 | TGTGCCAGCTCACCCCTCGGGTCAGCTTCCATTATAATTAGCAATCAGCCCCAGCATTTT | CASSPLGSASIIISNQPQHF
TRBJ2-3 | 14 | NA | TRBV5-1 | TGCGCCAGCAGCACTCGACAGGGCACAGATACGCAGTATTTT | CASSTRQGTDTQYF
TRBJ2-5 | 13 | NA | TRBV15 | TGTGCCACCAGCCAAAGCGCCCGGGAGACCCAGTACTTC | CATSQSARETQYF
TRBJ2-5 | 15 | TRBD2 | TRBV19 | TGTGCCAGTAGTAGGCGGGGGGTTAACCAAGAGACCCAGTACTTC | CASSRRGVNQETQYF
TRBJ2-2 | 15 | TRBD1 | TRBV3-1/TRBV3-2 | TGTGCCAGCAGCCACAGACAGGGGAACACCGGGGAGCTGTTTTTT | CASSHRQGNTGELFF